These T cell receptor beta chains were read from a single sample in a study of human T cells and chemical hapten exposure. TCRdb re-called the RACE reads with MiXCR, one entry per CDR3 protein. The profile shows 250,000 or so distinct CDR3 sequences, about 9.4% of them singletons. The specimen comprised whole blood, sampled in connection with sensitization to the hapten diphenylcyclopropenone (DPC). The source is a woman in her thirties or forties with alopecia areata. Some clones in this sample may be carry-over from other donors' samples. CDR3s include the opening cysteine and the closing phenylalanine or tryptophan. The order of the fields is J gene, V gene, D gene, clone size, CDR3 protein, CDR3 DNA. D genes are given only for firm matches. Expanded clones get a size class; other rows say once, few or many, or leave the size out.

TRBJ2-3,TRBV9,TRBD2,NA,CASSAILAGVSADTQYF,TGTGCCAGCAGCGCGATTCTAGCGGGAGTCTCAGCAGATACGCAGTATTTT
TRBJ1-5,TRBV20-1,TRBD1,NA,CSAGQGAEQPQHF,TGCAGTGCCGGACAGGGGGCCGAGCAGCCCCAGCATTTT
TRBJ2-1,TRBV27,TRBD2,few,CASSLYPQASGGSYNEQFF,TGTGCCAGCAGTTTATACCCCCAAGCTAGCGGGGGCTCCTACAATGAGCAGTTCTTC
TRBJ2-2,TRBV5-1,NA,many,CASSPSIPGELFF,TGCGCCAGCAGCCCGTCGATCCCCGGGGAGCTGTTTTTT
TRBJ2-2,TRBV7-3,NA,few,CASSLGHNTGELFF,TGTGCCAGCAGCTTAGGACACAACACCGGGGAGCTGTTTTTT
TRBJ2-1,TRBV2,NA,NA,CASSLDRSGPVEQFF,TGTGCCAGCAGCCTTGACAGGTCGGGCCCAGTGGAGCAGTTCTTC
TRBJ1-2,TRBV5-1,NA,few,CASSPGPEGYGYTF,TGCGCCAGCAGCCCGGGACCAGAAGGATATGGCTACACCTTC
TRBJ2-7,TRBV28,NA,NA,CASSLFRDTRVEQYF,TGTGCCAGCAGTTTATTTCGGGACACGCGGGTCGAGCAGTACTTC
TRBJ2-1,TRBV6-1,NA,NA,CASSERGSGEQFF,TGTGCCAGCAGTGAGCGGGGATCAGGGGAGCAGTTCTTC
TRBJ2-7,TRBV5-1,NA,many,CASRGTSSYEQYF,TGCGCCAGCAGGGGGACGAGCTCCTACGAGCAGTACTTC
TRBJ1-1,TRBV4-1,TRBD1,NA,CASSSPLGTGGNTEAFF,TGCGCCAGCAGCTCCCCCCTGGGGACAGGGGGGAACACTGAAGCTTTCTTT
TRBJ2-3,TRBV25-1,TRBD2,NA,CASSASGKILTDTQYF,TGTGCCAGCAGTGCTAGCGGGAAGATTCTGACAGATACGCAGTATTTT
TRBJ1-4,TRBV15,TRBD1,few,CATSRDPRTGRKLFF,TGTGCCACCAGCAGAGACCCGCGGACAGGGCGAAAACTGTTTTTT
TRBJ2-7,TRBV7-8,NA,few,CASQTIFGGQYF,TGTGCCAGCCAGACTATATTTGGGGGGCAGTACTTC
TRBJ1-5,TRBV6-5,TRBD1,few,CASSYSTQGNQPQHF,TGTGCCAGCAGTTACTCAACACAGGGGAATCAGCCCCAGCATTTT
TRBJ2-2,TRBV29-1,NA,few,CSVAGGGNTGELFF,TGCAGCGTTGCTGGGGGCGGGAACACCGGGGAGCTGTTTTTT
TRBJ2-7,TRBV4-3,TRBD2,few,CASSQDLAGGGEQYF,TGCGCCAGCAGCCAAGATTTGGCGGGAGGGGGTGAGCAGTACTTC
TRBJ2-2,TRBV28,NA,few,CASSKLRGTGELFF,TGTGCCAGCAGTAAACTAAGGGGCACCGGGGAGCTGTTTTTT
TRBJ2-3,TRBV20-1,TRBD2,few,CSAPLIAGAGGSGDTQYF,TGCAGTGCACCGCTCATAGCGGGAGCGGGTGGGTCCGGGGATACGCAGTATTTT
TRBJ2-2,TRBV20-1,NA,NA,CSASGTLNTGELFF,TGCAGTGCTTCCGGGACGCTGAACACCGGGGAGCTGTTTTTT
TRBJ1-1,TRBV6-6,NA,many,CASSLADTEAFF,TGTGCCAGCAGTTTAGCGGACACTGAAGCTTTCTTT
TRBJ2-3,TRBV7-2,NA,few,CASSLADTRTDTQYF,TGTGCCAGCAGCTTAGCAGATACTAGGACAGATACGCAGTATTTT
TRBJ2-4,TRBV29-1,NA,NA,CSVAGNQNIQYF,TGCAGCGTTGCCGGAAATCAAAACATTCAGTACTTC
TRBJ2-7,TRBV3-1,NA,few,CASSQDAKILTGEQYF,TGTGCCAGCAGCCAAGACGCAAAGATACTCACGGGGGAGCAGTACTTC
TRBJ2-1,TRBV12-3/TRBV12-4,NA,many,CATQGYNEQFF,TGTGCGACGCAGGGGTACAATGAGCAGTTCTTC
TRBJ2-5,TRBV14,NA,NA,CASSPGTIETQYF,TGTGCCAGCAGCCCCGGGACCATAGAGACCCAGTACTTC
TRBJ2-7,TRBV4-1,TRBD1,NA,CASSQSGTGIYEQYF,TGCGCCAGCAGCCAGTCCGGGACAGGAATTTACGAGCAGTACTTC
TRBJ2-7,TRBV28,NA,NA,CASSSTSETLYEQYF,TGTGCCAGCAGTTCGACGAGTGAAACCCTCTACGAGCAGTACTTC
TRBJ2-5,TRBV5-1,NA,NA,CASSLATGYQETQYF,TGCGCCAGCAGCTTGGCGACGGGGTACCAAGAGACCCAGTACTTC
TRBJ2-1,TRBV9,TRBD2,NA,CASSVAPSLAGGRDEQFF,TGTGCCAGCAGCGTAGCGCCGAGTCTAGCGGGAGGACGGGATGAGCAGTTCTTC
TRBJ2-3,TRBV3-1,NA,many,CASSQDSREVDTQYF,TGTGCCAGCAGCCAAGATAGTCGAGAAGTGGATACGCAGTATTTT
TRBJ2-2,TRBV14,TRBD1,NA,CASSRQGFTGELFF,TGTGCCAGCAGCCGACAGGGGTTCACCGGGGAGCTGTTTTTT